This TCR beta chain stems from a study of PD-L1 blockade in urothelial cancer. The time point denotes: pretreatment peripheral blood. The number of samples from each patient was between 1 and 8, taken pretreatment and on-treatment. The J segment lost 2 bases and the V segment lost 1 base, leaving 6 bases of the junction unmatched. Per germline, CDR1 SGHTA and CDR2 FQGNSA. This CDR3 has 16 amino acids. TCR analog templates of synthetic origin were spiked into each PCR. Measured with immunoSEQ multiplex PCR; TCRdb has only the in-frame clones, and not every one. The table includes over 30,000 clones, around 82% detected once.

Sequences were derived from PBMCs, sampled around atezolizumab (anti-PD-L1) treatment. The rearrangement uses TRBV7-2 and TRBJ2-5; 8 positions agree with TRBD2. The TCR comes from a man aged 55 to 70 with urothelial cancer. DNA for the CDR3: TGTGCCAGCAGCTTAGGGATAGCGGGGCTGCAAGAGACCCAGTACTTC. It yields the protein CASSLGIAGLQETQYF.